This T cell receptor beta chain was profiled in a study of blood T cell repertoires in COVID-19. Study at large: Acute-phase and convalescent COVID-19 samples originated in the United States, Italy and Spain. T cells, B-cell-depleted T cells, or PBMCs supplied cDNA or gDNA.

In the original processing: Counts of nucleated cells, estimated from reference gene primer amplification, were obtained. Sequencing used immunoSEQ multiplex PCR; TCRdb keeps in-frame clones, though not all of them. V, J and clone size are taken as reported in that table, and D and trimming were inferred from the DNA itself. The repertoire consists of approximately 250,000 clones, with roughly nine tenths occurring once and the leading ten covering around 9%. Unmatched junction bases numbered 7, after V lost 2 bases and J lost 2 bases. The CDR3 consists of 17 residues. Germline CDR1 SNHLY, CDR2 FYNNEI.

This sequence originates from a man aged 35 to 55 with active or convalescent COVID-19. Sequencing was done on a sample of peripheral blood. The chain has TRBV2 and TRBJ2-3; TRBD2 matches 10 bases. CDR3 in amino acids: CASSELRLAGVTDTQYF. CDR3 bases: TGTGCCAGCAGTGAACTTCGGCTAGCGGGGGTCACAGATACGCAGTATTTT.